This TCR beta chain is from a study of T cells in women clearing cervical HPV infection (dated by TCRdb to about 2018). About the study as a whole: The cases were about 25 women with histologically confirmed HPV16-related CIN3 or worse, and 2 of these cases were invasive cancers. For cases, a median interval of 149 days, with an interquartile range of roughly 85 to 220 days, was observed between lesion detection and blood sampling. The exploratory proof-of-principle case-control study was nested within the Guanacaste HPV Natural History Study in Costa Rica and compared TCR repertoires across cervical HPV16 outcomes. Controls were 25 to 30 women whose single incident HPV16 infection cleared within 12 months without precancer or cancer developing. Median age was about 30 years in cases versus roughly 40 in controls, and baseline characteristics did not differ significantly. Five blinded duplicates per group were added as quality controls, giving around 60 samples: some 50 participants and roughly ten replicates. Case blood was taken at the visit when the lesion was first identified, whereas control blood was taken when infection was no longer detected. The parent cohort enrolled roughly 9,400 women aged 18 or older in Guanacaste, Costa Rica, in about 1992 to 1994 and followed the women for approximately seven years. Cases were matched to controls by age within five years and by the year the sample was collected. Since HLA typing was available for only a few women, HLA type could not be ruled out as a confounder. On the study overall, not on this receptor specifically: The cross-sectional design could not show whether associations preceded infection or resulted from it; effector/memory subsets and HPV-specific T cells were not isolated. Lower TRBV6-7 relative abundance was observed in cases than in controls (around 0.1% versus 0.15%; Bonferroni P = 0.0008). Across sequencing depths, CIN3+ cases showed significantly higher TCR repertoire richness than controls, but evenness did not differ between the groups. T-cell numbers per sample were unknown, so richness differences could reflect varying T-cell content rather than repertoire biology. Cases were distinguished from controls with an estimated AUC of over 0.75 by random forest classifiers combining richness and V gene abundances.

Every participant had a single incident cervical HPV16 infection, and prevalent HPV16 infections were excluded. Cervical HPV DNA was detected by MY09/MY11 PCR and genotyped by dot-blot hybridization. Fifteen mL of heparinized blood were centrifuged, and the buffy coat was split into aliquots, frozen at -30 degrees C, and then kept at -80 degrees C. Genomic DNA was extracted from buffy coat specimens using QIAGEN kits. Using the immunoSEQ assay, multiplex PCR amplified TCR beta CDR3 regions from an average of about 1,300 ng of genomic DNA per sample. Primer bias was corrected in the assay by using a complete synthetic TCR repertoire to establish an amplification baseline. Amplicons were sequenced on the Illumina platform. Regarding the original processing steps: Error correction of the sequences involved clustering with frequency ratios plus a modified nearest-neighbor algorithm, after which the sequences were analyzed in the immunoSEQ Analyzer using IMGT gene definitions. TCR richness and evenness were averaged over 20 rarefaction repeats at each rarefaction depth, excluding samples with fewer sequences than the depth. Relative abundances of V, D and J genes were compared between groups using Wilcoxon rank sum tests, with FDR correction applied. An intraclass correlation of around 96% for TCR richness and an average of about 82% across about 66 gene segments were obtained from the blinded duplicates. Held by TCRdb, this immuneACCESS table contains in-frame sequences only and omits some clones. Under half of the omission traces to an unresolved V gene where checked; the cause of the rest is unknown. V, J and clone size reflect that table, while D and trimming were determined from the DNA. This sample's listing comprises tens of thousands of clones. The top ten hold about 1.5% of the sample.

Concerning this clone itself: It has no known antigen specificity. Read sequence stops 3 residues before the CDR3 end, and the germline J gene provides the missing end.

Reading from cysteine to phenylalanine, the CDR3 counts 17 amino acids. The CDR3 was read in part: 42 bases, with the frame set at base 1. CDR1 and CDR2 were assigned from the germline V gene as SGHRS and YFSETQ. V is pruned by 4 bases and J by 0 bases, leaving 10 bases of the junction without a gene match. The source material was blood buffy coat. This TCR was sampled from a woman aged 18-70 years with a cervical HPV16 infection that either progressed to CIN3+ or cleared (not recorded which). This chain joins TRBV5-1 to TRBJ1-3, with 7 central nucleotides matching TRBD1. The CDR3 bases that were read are TGCGCCAGCAGCCTAGACAGGGCATCGGGCTCTGGAAACACC. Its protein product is CASSLDRASGSGNT. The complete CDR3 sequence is CASSLDRASGSGNTIYF.